The sequence of this T cell receptor beta chain was determined in a study of lymphopenia after photon versus proton radiotherapy. The study's findings and limits: Relative stability marked proton patients; photon patients lost diversity and naive cells. Survival link was tested only in deceased patients; proton benefit remains a possibility.

Points on this clone: Its antigen is undetermined.

Method: immunoSEQ multiplex PCR; TCRdb's copy keeps in-frame clones and lacks some. Of over 50,000 clones in the sample, 86% are singletons; the top ten hold approximately 2.2%. Trimming took 3 bases from V and 5 from J, leaving 4 bases between them. This CDR3 has 11 amino acids. Germline V gene data show CDR1 as MNHEY and CDR2 as SVGAGI. Sequenced material: peripheral blood, taken from a patient treated with photon-based radiotherapy. The clonotype was recovered from a man aged 35-49 years with gastric cancer. V and J are TRBV6-5 and TRBJ2-5; unclear D gene. This CDR3 reads CASSYRETQYF. The CDR3 DNA reads as TGTGCCAGCAGTTATCGGGAGACCCAGTACTTC.